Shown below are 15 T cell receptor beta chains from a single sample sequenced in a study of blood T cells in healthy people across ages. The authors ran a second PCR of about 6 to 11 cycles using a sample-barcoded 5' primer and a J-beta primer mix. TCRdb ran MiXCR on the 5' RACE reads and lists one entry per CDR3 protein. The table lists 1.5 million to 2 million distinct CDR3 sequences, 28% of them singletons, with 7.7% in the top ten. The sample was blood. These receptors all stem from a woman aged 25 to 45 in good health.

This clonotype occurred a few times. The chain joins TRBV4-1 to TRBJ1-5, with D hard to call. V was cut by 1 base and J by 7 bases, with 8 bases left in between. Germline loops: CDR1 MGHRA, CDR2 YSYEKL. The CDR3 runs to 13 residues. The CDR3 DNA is TGCGCCAGCAGCCAAGGTCCTGAGCAGCCCCAGCATTTT. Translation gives CASSQGPEQPQHF.

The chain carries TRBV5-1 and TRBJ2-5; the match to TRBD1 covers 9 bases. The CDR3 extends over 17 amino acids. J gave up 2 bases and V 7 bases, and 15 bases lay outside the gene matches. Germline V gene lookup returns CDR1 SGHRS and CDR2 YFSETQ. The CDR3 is CASERTGGPTTQETQYF. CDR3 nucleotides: TGCGCCAGCGAGCGAACAGGGGGCCCGACCACTCAAGAGACCCAGTACTTC.

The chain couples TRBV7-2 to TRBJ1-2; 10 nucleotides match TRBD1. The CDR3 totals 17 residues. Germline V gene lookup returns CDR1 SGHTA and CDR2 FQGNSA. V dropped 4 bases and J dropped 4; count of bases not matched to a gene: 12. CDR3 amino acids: CASSSRQGAGGGYGYTF. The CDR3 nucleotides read TGTGCCAGCAGCTCCAGACAGGGGGCTGGGGGAGGCTATGGCTACACCTTC.

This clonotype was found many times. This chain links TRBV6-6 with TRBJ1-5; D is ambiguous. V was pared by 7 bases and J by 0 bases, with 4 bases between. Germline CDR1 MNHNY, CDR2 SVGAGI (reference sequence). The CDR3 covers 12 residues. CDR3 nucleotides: TGTGCCAGCACTGTTAGCAATCAGCCCCAGCATTTT. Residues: CASTVSNQPQHF.

CDR3 DNA sequence: TGTGCCGGATTGGGACAGTACAACGAGCAGTACTTC. It is translated as CAGLGQYNEQYF. The V gene is TRBV2, the J gene TRBJ2-7, with TRBD1 matching 7 bases. The CDR3 loop spans 12 amino acids. CDR1 is SNHLY, CDR2 FYNNEI, per germline. Trimming at V came to 11 bases and at J to 5 bases, leaving 9 bases not matched to a gene.

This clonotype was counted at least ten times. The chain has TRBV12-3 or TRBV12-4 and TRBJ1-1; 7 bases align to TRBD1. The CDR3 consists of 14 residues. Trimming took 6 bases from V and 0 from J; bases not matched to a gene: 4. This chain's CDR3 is CASRPDRVNTEAFF. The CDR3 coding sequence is TGTGCCAGCAGACCCGACAGGGTGAACACTGAAGCTTTCTTT.

DNA for the CDR3: TGTGCCAGCAGGGCTGCGACAGCGGGAGGTTACACCGGGGAGCTGTTTTTT. Translated, it gives CASRAATAGGYTGELFF. The V and J genes are TRBV25-1 and TRBJ2-2; 9 nucleotides align to TRBD2. CDR1 MGHDK and CDR2 SYGVNS come from the germline V gene. The V and J ends lost 6 bases and 3 bases, in that order; junction bases with no gene match: 11. The CDR3 is made up of 17 amino acids.

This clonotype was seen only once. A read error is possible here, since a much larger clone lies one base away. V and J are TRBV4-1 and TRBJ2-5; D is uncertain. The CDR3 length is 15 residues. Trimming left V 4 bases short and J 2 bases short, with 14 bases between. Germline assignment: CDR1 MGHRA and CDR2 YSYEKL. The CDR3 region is CASSPGSSGQETQYF. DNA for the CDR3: TGCGCCAGCAGCCCGGGTTCCAGTGGGCAAGAGACCCAGTACTTC.

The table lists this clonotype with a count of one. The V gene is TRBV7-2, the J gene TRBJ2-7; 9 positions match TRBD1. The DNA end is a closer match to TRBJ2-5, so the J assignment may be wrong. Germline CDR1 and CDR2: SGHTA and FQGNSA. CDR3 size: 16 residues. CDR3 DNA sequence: TGTGCCAGCAGCCAAGGGACAGGGAATGAGGTGGAGACCCAGTACTTC. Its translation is CASSQGTGNEVETQYF.

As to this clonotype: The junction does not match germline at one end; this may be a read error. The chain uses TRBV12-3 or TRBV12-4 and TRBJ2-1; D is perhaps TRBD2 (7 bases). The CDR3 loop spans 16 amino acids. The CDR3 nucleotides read TGTGCCGGCAGTTTAACTTCTAACGGGGGGCACAATGAGCAGTTCTTC. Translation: CAGSLTSNGGHNEQFF.

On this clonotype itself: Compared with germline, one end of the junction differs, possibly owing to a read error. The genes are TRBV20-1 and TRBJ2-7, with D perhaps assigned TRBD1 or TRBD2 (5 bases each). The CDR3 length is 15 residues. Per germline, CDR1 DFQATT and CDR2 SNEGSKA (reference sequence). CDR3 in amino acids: CSARGVLAVNNEQYF. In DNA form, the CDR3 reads TGCAGTGCGAGAGGGGTCCTAGCAGTGAACAATGAGCAGTACTTC.

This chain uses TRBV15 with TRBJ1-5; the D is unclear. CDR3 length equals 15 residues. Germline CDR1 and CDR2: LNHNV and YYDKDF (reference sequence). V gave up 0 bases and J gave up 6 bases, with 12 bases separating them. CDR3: CATSRDYGLGQPQHF. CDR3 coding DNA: TGTGCCACCAGCAGAGATTATGGGCTTGGTCAGCCCCAGCATTTT.

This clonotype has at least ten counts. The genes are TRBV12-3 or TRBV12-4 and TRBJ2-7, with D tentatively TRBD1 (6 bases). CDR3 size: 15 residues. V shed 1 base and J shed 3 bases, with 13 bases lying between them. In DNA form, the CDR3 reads TGTGCCAGCAGTTTAGTCCCTGGCAGGGGCTACGAGCAGTACTTC. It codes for CASSLVPGRGYEQYF.

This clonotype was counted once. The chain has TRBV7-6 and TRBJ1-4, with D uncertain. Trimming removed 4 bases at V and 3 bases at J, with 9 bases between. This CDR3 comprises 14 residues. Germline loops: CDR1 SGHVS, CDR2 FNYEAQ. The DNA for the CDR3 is TGTGCCAGCAGCTCGCAGCGGGCTAATGAAAAACTGTTTTTT. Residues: CASSSQRANEKLFF.

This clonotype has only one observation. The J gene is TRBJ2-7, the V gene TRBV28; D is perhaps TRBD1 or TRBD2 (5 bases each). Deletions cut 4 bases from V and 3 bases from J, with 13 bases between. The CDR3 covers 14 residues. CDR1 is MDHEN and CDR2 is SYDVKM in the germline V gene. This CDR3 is CASSSPGANYEQYF. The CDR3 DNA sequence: TGTGCCAGCAGTTCCCCCGGGGCAAACTACGAGCAGTACTTC.